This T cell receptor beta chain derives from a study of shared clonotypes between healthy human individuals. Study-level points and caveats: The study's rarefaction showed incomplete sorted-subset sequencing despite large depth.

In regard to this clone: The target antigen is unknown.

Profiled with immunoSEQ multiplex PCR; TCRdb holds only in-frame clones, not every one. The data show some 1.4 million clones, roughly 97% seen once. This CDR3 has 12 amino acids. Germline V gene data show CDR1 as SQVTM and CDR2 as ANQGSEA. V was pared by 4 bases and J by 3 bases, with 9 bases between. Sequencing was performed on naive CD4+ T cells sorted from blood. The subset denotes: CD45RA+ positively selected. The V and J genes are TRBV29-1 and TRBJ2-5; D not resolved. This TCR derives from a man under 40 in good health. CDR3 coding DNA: TGCAGCGTTGTAGTAATTGAAGAGACCCAGTACTTC. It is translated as CSVVVIEETQYF.